This TCR beta chain was profiled in a study of somatic mutations in cytotoxic T cells in rheumatoid arthritis. The study's findings and limits: There were 8 of 65 patients in whom the largest CD8+ clone exceeded 20% of CD8+ cells.

Germline loops: CDR1 SEHNR, CDR2 FQNEAQ (reference sequence). The length of the CDR3 is 14 residues. Data came from immunoSEQ multiplex PCR; TCRdb stores just in-frame clones and leaves some out. The repertoire includes about 15,000 clones, approximately 70% of them detected once, and 10% sits in the top ten. Positive magnetic bead selection, which isolated the CD4+ and CD8+ cells, was followed by a flow cytometry check of purity. For this clone: Its antigen is unknown. A junction boundary mismatches the germline segment, possibly from a read error.

Material: CD8+ T cells sorted from blood. V gene TRBV7-9 combines with J gene TRBJ2-7; D gene ambiguous. The clonotype was recovered from an adult with rheumatoid arthritis. The CDR3 coding sequence is TGTGCCAGCACCTTACAGTCCCCATGGGACGAGCAGTACTTC. Its translation: CASTLQSPWDEQYF. The whole variable domain, filled in from reference TRBV7-9 and TRBJ2-7, reads DTGVSQNPRHKITKRGQNVTFRCDPISEHNRLYWYRQTLGQGPEFLTYFQNEAQLEKSRLLSDRFSAERPKGSFSTLEIQRTEQGDSAMYLCASTLQSPWDEQYFGPGTRLTVT.